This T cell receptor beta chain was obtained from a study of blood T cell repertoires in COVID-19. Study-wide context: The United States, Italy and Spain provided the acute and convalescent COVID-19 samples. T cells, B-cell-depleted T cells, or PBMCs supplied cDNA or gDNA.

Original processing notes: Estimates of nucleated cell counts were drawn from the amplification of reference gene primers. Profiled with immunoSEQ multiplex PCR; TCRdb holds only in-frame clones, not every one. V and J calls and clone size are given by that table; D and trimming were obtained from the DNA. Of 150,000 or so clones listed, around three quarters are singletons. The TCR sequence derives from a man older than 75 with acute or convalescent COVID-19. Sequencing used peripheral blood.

This CDR3 is CASSPDLQGGYTF. CDR3 sequence (DNA): TGTGCCAGCAGCCCCGACCTACAGGGAGGCTACACCTTC. This chain uses TRBV11-3 with TRBJ1-2, with D perhaps matching TRBD1 (6 bases). Germline lookup yields CDR1 SGHNT and CDR2 YENEEA. V gave up 5 bases and J gave up 8 bases, with 15 bases separating them. The CDR3 sequence is 13 residues long.